This TCR beta chain was sequenced during a study of blood T cell repertoires in COVID-19. The data were produced by immunoSEQ multiplex PCR, yet TCRdb's version contains in-frame clones alone and is incomplete. Of 120,000 to 150,000 clones listed, around three quarters were seen once; the top ten hold approximately 8%. This TCR was recovered from a man aged 50 or older with active or convalescent COVID-19. Sequencing input: peripheral blood.

The CDR3 sequence is CASSEWTGVSTDTQYF. The CDR3 DNA follows: TGCGCCAGCAGTGAGTGGACAGGGGTGAGCACAGATACGCAGTATTTT. The chain links TRBV10-1 to TRBJ2-3, with 9 bases aligning to TRBD1. The CDR3 extends over 16 amino acids. V gave up 1 base and J gave up 0 bases; unmatched junction bases: 2. Germline values: CDR1 WNHNN, CDR2 SYGVQD (reference sequence).